What follows describes a single T cell receptor (beta chain). Its matching antigen is unknown. The entry originates in a study of cytomegalovirus exposure and HLA in healthy donors. With 60 Vbeta and 13 Jbeta primers, the PCR was carried out. Sequencing was performed with immunoSEQ multiplex PCR; in TCRdb, only in-frame clones are kept and a portion is missing. The sample lists roughly 200,000 clones, approximately 70% occurring once. In germline, CDR1 is SEHNR, CDR2 FQNEAQ (reference sequence). V shed 4 bases, J shed 4 bases, and the junction held 4 bases outside the gene matches. This CDR3 has 14 residues. The study, taken as a whole, reports: Previous analysis showed most TCR beta V segments were productive about 90% or about 30% of the time. Most likely, a cluster of highly shared sequence variants arose as a sequencing artifact.

This chain links TRBV7-9 with TRBJ2-3, with TRBD1 matching over 8 bases. The sequence derives from a man between 35 and 55 years old in good health and CMV-seropositive. Sequenced sample: PBMCs. CDR3 residues: CASSSRGPPDTQYF. CDR3 bases: TGTGCCAGCAGCTCCAGGGGGCCCCCAGATACGCAGTATTTT.